This TCR beta chain was retrieved from a study of OX40 agonist ivuxolimab in advanced cancers. Study details: The diagnoses of dose-escalation patients were hepatocellular carcinoma, melanoma, renal cell or head and neck cancer.

The table came from immunoSEQ multiplex PCR; TCRdb's copy has only in-frame clones and leaves some out. The data contain roughly 64,000 clones, over 65% of them singletons. The CDR3 sequence is 13 residues long. V lost 0 bases, J lost 4 bases, and 7 bases lay in between. CDR1 and CDR2 from the germline V gene are ENHRY and SYGVKD. This material consisted of CD4+ or CD8+ T cells sorted from blood, taken in a trial of the OX40 agonist ivuxolimab. This TCR was recovered from an adult with an advanced solid tumor such as melanoma, head and neck, liver or kidney cancer. The J gene is TRBJ2-7, the V gene TRBV10-3; no reliable D call. This chain's CDR3 is CAISESVPYEQYF. Here the CDR3 DNA reads TGTGCCATCAGTGAGTCCGTACCTTACGAGCAGTACTTC.